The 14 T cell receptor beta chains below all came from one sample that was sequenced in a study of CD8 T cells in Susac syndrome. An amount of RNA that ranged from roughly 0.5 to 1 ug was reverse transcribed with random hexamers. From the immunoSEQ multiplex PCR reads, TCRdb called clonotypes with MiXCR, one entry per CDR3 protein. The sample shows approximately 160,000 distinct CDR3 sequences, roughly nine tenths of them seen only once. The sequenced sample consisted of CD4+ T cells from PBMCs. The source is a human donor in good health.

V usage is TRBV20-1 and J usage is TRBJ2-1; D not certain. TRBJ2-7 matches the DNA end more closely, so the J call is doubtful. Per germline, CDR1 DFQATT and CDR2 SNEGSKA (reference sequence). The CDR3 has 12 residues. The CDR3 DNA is TGCAGTGCTACAGCCGACTCCTACGAGCAGTACTTC. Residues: CSATADSYEQYF.

Here the CDR3 reads CSVRGGGNTEAFF. CDR3 in DNA: TGCAGCGTCCGCGGGGGGGGGAACACTGAAGCTTTCTTT. The chain employs TRBV29-1 and TRBJ1-1; perhaps TRBD1 as D (5 bases). The CDR3 loop spans 13 amino acids. The germline V gene encodes CDR1 SQVTM and CDR2 ANQGSEA. V gave up 6 bases and J gave up 1 base, with 12 bases separating them.

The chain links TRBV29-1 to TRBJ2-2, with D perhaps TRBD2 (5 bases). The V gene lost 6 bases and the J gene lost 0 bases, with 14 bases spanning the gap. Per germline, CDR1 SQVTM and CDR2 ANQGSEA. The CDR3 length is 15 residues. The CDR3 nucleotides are TGCAGCGTGGGCTATAGCGCCGCGAACACCGGGGAGCTGTTTTTT. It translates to CSVGYSAANTGELFF.

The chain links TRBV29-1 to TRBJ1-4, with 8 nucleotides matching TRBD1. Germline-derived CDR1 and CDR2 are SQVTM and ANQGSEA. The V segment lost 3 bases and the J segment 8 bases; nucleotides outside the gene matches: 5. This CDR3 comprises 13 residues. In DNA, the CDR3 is TGCAGCGTTGACAGGGGGCTCGGAGAAAAACTGTTTTTT. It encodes CSVDRGLGEKLFF.

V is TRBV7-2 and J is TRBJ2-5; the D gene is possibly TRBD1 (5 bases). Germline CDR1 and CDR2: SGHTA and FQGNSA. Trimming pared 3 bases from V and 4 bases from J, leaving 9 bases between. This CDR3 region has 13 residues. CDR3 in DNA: TGTGCCAGCAGCTTCGGACAAGGAGAGACCCAGTACTTC. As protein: CASSFGQGETQYF.

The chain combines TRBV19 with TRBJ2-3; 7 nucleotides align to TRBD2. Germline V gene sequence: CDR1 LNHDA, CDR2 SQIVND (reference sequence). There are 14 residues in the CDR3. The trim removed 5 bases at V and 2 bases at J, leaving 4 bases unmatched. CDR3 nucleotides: TGTGCCAGTAGTGATCTAGCGGCCACAGATACGCAGTATTTT. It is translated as CASSDLAATDTQYF.

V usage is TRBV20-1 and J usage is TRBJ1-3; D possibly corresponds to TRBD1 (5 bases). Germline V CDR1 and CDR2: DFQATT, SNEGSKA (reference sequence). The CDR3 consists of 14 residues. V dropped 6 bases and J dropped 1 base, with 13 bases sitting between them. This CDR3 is CSAEGRQSGNTIYF. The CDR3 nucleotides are TGCAGTGCGGAGGGACGTCAGTCTGGAAACACCATATATTTT.

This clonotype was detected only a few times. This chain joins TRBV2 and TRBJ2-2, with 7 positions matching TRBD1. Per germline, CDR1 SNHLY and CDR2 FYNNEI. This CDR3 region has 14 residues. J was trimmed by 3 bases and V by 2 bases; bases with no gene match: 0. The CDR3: CASSETGDTGELFF. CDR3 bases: TGTGCCAGCAGTGAAACAGGGGACACCGGGGAGCTGTTTTTT.

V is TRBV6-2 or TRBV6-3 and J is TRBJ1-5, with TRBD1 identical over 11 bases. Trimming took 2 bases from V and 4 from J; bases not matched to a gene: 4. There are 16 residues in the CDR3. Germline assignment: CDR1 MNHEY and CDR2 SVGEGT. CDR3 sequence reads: CASSYGQGAGNQPQHF. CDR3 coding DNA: TGTGCCAGCAGTTACGGACAGGGGGCAGGGAATCAGCCCCAGCATTTT.

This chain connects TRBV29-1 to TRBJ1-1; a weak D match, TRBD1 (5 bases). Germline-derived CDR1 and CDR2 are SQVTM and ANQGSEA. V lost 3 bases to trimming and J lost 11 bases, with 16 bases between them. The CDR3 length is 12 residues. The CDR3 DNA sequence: TGCAGCGTTGATGGGGCTCTCGATGGGGCTTTCTTT. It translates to CSVDGALDGAFF.

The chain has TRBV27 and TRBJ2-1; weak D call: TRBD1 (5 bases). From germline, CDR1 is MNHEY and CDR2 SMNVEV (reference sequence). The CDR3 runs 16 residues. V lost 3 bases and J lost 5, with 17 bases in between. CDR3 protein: CASSLITGNPNNEQFF. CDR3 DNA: TGTGCCAGCAGTTTGATCACAGGAAACCCCAACAATGAGCAGTTCTTC.

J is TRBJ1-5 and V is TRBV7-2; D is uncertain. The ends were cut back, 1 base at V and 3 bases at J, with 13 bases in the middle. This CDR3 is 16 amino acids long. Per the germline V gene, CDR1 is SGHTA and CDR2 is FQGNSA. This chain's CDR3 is CASSLESGRYNQPQHF. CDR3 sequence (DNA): TGTGCCAGCAGCTTAGAATCCGGCAGATACAATCAGCCCCAGCATTTT.

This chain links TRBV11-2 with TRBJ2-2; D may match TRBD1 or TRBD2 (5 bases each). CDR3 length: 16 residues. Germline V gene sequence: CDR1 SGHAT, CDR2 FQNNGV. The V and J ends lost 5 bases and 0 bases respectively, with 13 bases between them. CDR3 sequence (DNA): TGTGCCAGCAGCCTACACGAGGGGTCGAACACCGGGGAGCTGTTTTTT. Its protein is CASSLHEGSNTGELFF.

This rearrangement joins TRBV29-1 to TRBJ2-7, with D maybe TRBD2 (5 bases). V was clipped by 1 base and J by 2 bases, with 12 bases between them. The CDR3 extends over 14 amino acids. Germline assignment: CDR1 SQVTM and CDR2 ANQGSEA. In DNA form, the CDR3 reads TGCAGCGTTGAAGCCGGGGTTGGGACCTACGAGCAGTACTTC. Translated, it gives CSVEAGVGTYEQYF.